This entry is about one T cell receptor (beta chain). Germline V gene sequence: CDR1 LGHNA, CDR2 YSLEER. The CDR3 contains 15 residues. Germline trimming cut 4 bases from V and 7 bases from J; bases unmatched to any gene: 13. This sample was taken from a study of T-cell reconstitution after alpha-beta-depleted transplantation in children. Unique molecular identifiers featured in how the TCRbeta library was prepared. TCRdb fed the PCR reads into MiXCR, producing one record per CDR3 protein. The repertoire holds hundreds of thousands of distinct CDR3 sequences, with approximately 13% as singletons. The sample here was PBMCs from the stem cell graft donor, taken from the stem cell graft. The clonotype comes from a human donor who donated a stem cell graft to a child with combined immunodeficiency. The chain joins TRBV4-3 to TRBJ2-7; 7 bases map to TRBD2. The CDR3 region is CASSLFHGLDGEQYF. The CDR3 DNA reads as TGCGCCAGCAGCCTTTTCCACGGACTAGATGGTGAGCAGTACTTC.